This is a list of T cell receptor beta chains from one sample in a study of response to subunit inactivated influenza vaccine. Via MiXCR, TCRdb re-called the RT-PCR reads, giving one row per CDR3 protein. The repertoire holds roughly 620,000 distinct CDR3 sequences, with approximately 11% as singletons. These data were also filed under a second study, of T cells expressing NK-cell markers.

Sequencing used PBMCs from blood, obtained on the day of vaccination. The source is a man aged 45-65 years who received an inactivated influenza vaccine. Each CDR3 is given with its conserved first and last residue. A D gene is named only where the DNA matches it firmly. Where a row states a size, it is once, few, many or the class of an expanded clone; other rows omit it.

cdr3_nt: TGTGCCAGCAGCCCAAGAGATGAGCAGTTCTTC
cdr3_aa: CASSPRDEQFF
d_call: NA
clone_size: many
v_call: TRBV12-3/TRBV12-4
j_call: TRBJ2-1

cdr3_nt: TGTGCCAGCAGAGCTAGCGGGGGGGAAGAGACCCAGTACTTC
cdr3_aa: CASRASGGEETQYF
d_call: TRBD2
clone_size: NA
v_call: TRBV6-1
j_call: TRBJ2-5

cdr3_nt: TGTGCCAGCAGTCGGGACAAACGTCTCTACAATGAGCAGTTCTTC
cdr3_aa: CASSRDKRLYNEQFF
d_call: NA
clone_size: NA
v_call: TRBV12-3/TRBV12-4
j_call: TRBJ2-1

cdr3_nt: TGCAGCGTTGAAGGGGGATTAAACTATGGCTACACCTTC
cdr3_aa: CSVEGGLNYGYTF
d_call: NA
clone_size: NA
v_call: TRBV29-1
j_call: TRBJ1-2

cdr3_nt: TGTGCCAGCAGAGACCCGGGACAGGGGATGACAGCCAAAAACATTCAGTACTTC
cdr3_aa: CASRDPGQGMTAKNIQYF
d_call: TRBD1
clone_size: few
v_call: TRBV28
j_call: TRBJ2-4

cdr3_nt: TGCAGTGCTAGAGTTGGATCCCTGAACACTGAAGCTTTCTTT
cdr3_aa: CSARVGSLNTEAFF
d_call: NA
clone_size: few
v_call: TRBV20-1
j_call: TRBJ1-1

cdr3_nt: TGTGCCAGCAGTTACAGCGGAGGGGCCCAAGCCAAAAACATTCAGTACTTC
cdr3_aa: CASSYSGGAQAKNIQYF
d_call: NA
clone_size: few
v_call: TRBV6-5
j_call: TRBJ2-4

cdr3_nt: TGTGCCATCAGTGACCGGGGCAGGGTAGTGGAGACCCAGTACTTC
cdr3_aa: CAISDRGRVVETQYF
d_call: NA
clone_size: NA
v_call: TRBV10-3
j_call: TRBJ2-5

cdr3_nt: TGTGCCAGCCGAACTCTCTTTGAGGGCAATGAGCAGTTCTTC
cdr3_aa: CASRTLFEGNEQFF
d_call: NA
clone_size: few
v_call: TRBV9
j_call: TRBJ2-1

cdr3_nt: TGTGCCAGCAATTTACTGGGACAGGGCACCGGGGAGCTGTTTTTT
cdr3_aa: CASNLLGQGTGELFF
d_call: TRBD1
clone_size: NA
v_call: TRBV12-3/TRBV12-4
j_call: TRBJ2-2

cdr3_nt: TGTGCCAGTAGTACCCCGGGGGGGCTGGCCGGGGAGCTGTTTTTT
cdr3_aa: CASSTPGGLAGELFF
d_call: TRBD2
clone_size: few
v_call: TRBV19
j_call: TRBJ2-2

cdr3_nt: TGCAGTGCTAGAGGATTTTCGACAGTTAGCTCCTACAATGAGCAGTTCTTC
cdr3_aa: CSARGFSTVSSYNEQFF
d_call: NA
clone_size: few
v_call: TRBV20-1
j_call: TRBJ2-1

cdr3_nt: TGCAGTGCCGGGGGGGGCGGGAGAAACACTGAAGCTTTCTTT
cdr3_aa: CSAGGGGRNTEAFF
d_call: NA
clone_size: many
v_call: TRBV20-1
j_call: TRBJ1-1

cdr3_nt: TGTGCCAGCAAACCTTTGGGGGGCACCTTGGCAGATACGCAGTATTTT
cdr3_aa: CASKPLGGTLADTQYF
d_call: NA
clone_size: NA
v_call: TRBV28
j_call: TRBJ2-3

cdr3_nt: TGCGCCAGCGGCGGACAGGGGGGCTCCTACGAGCAGTACTTC
cdr3_aa: CASGGQGGSYEQYF
d_call: TRBD1
clone_size: few
v_call: TRBV5-1
j_call: TRBJ2-7

cdr3_nt: TGTGCCAGCAGTTTAGGTCCTAGCGGGGTAAGCACAGATACGCAGTATTTT
cdr3_aa: CASSLGPSGVSTDTQYF
d_call: TRBD2
clone_size: few
v_call: TRBV12-3/TRBV12-4
j_call: TRBJ2-3

cdr3_nt: TGTGCCACCAGTGATTTGCTTGGGGCTGGCTACACCTTC
cdr3_aa: CATSDLLGAGYTF
d_call: NA
clone_size: many
v_call: TRBV24-1
j_call: TRBJ1-2

cdr3_nt: TGTGCCAGCAGTTCCCCCAGGGGGGATGAAAAACTGTTTTTT
cdr3_aa: CASSSPRGDEKLFF
d_call: TRBD1
clone_size: NA
v_call: TRBV6-5
j_call: TRBJ1-4

cdr3_nt: TGTGCCAGCAGGGTTGGGACTAGCGTGAATACGCAGTATTTT
cdr3_aa: CASRVGTSVNTQYF
d_call: TRBD2
clone_size: NA
v_call: TRBV6-1
j_call: TRBJ2-3

cdr3_nt: TGTGCCAGCAGCTTAACCAATCAGCCCCAGCATTTT
cdr3_aa: CASSLTNQPQHF
d_call: NA
clone_size: few
v_call: TRBV7-9
j_call: TRBJ1-5

cdr3_nt: TGCAGCGTGGCCGGGACTAGCCCCTACAATGAGCAGTTCTTC
cdr3_aa: CSVAGTSPYNEQFF
d_call: TRBD2
clone_size: many
v_call: TRBV29-1
j_call: TRBJ2-1

cdr3_nt: TGCAGTGCTAGATCACCCGGGACAAGCACCACAGATACGCAGTATTTT
cdr3_aa: CSARSPGTSTTDTQYF
d_call: NA
clone_size: NA
v_call: TRBV20-1
j_call: TRBJ2-3

cdr3_nt: TGTGCCAGCAGCTTCCTTGGACTCCCAGATACGCAGTATTTT
cdr3_aa: CASSFLGLPDTQYF
d_call: NA
clone_size: NA
v_call: TRBV7-9
j_call: TRBJ2-3

cdr3_nt: TGCAGCGTTTTGAGGGGGGGAACCGGGGTGCTGTTTTTT
cdr3_aa: CSVLRGGTGVLFF
d_call: NA
clone_size: NA
v_call: TRBV29-1
j_call: TRBJ2-2

cdr3_nt: TGTGCCAGCAGCCAAGCCCCTGACGTCCGCGCCTACGAGCAGTACTTC
cdr3_aa: CASSQAPDVRAYEQYF
d_call: NA
clone_size: NA
v_call: TRBV4-2
j_call: TRBJ2-7

cdr3_nt: TGCAGCGCCCACGGGACAGGGGGTCGGGAGCAGTACTTC
cdr3_aa: CSAHGTGGREQYF
d_call: TRBD1
clone_size: NA
v_call: TRBV20-1
j_call: TRBJ2-7

cdr3_nt: TGCAGCGTCTTGGGCAGGGGGCATAGAGATACGCAGTATTTT
cdr3_aa: CSVLGRGHRDTQYF
d_call: TRBD1
clone_size: NA
v_call: TRBV29-1
j_call: TRBJ2-3

cdr3_nt: TGCAGTGCCTCCGGACAGGGGGATTCTTACGAGCAGTACTTC
cdr3_aa: CSASGQGDSYEQYF
d_call: TRBD1
clone_size: few
v_call: TRBV20-1
j_call: TRBJ2-7

cdr3_nt: TGTGCCAGCAGTTACGAGGCGGGAGGGCCCTACAATGAGCAGTTCTTC
cdr3_aa: CASSYEAGGPYNEQFF
d_call: TRBD2
clone_size: few
v_call: TRBV6-5
j_call: TRBJ2-1

cdr3_nt: TGCGCCAGCAGCTTGGGGCCCCAGGACTCCTACGAGCAGTACTTC
cdr3_aa: CASSLGPQDSYEQYF
d_call: NA
clone_size: few
v_call: TRBV5-1
j_call: TRBJ2-7

cdr3_nt: TGCGCCAGCAGCCCAGGACAGGCCACAGATACGCAGTATTTT
cdr3_aa: CASSPGQATDTQYF
d_call: TRBD1
clone_size: NA
v_call: TRBV4-3
j_call: TRBJ2-3

cdr3_nt: TGTGCCAGCACCCCGAGGGGGGAAACTCGGGCCAACGTCCTGACTTTC
cdr3_aa: CASTPRGETRANVLTF
d_call: NA
clone_size: few
v_call: TRBV28
j_call: TRBJ2-6

cdr3_nt: TGTGCCAGCAGCTTAGGCGGGGGGGCTCTATATGAGCAGTTCTTC
cdr3_aa: CASSLGGGALYEQFF
d_call: TRBD2
clone_size: NA
v_call: TRBV7-8
j_call: TRBJ2-1

cdr3_nt: TGTGCCAGCAGCCGCGCCGGGACAGACTCCTACGAGCAGTACTTC
cdr3_aa: CASSRAGTDSYEQYF
d_call: TRBD1
clone_size: NA
v_call: TRBV7-9
j_call: TRBJ2-7

cdr3_nt: TGTGCCTGGAGTAGGGGACATTATTACGAGCAGTACTTC
cdr3_aa: CAWSRGHYYEQYF
d_call: NA
clone_size: NA
v_call: TRBV30
j_call: TRBJ2-7

cdr3_nt: TGTGCCAGCAGCTTGGATAGGGTCGGGTCTCTCCACTTT
cdr3_aa: CASSLDRVGSLHF
d_call: NA
clone_size: few
v_call: TRBV5-5
j_call: TRBJ1-6

cdr3_nt: TGTGCCAGCAGTATAAGCTCAGGGGCAGATACGCAGTATTTT
cdr3_aa: CASSISSGADTQYF
d_call: NA
clone_size: few
v_call: TRBV6-4
j_call: TRBJ2-3

cdr3_nt: TGCAGCGTTGAAGGGATGCAGGGGGCTCGCAATGAGCAGTTCTTC
cdr3_aa: CSVEGMQGARNEQFF
d_call: TRBD1
clone_size: NA
v_call: TRBV29-1
j_call: TRBJ2-1

cdr3_nt: TGTGCCAGCAGCGTAGGTGGCGGATCCGTTCGGGCGCCGCAGTATTTT
cdr3_aa: CASSVGGGSVRAPQYF
d_call: NA
clone_size: few
v_call: TRBV9
j_call: TRBJ2-3

cdr3_nt: TGTGCCAGCAGCGGATCCGGGACAGGGGGCGTATGGGCCAACGTCCTGACTTTC
cdr3_aa: CASSGSGTGGVWANVLTF
d_call: TRBD1
clone_size: few
v_call: TRBV11-2
j_call: TRBJ2-6

cdr3_nt: TGTGCCAGCAGCTTATCAGGAACAGGGCGCGCGACCCAGTACTTC
cdr3_aa: CASSLSGTGRATQYF
d_call: NA
clone_size: NA
v_call: TRBV7-9
j_call: TRBJ2-5

cdr3_nt: TGTGCCAGCAGCCAAGATTTCGGAGCGGGGACCCAACCCTACAATGAGCAGTTCTTC
cdr3_aa: CASSQDFGAGTQPYNEQFF
d_call: TRBD2
clone_size: NA
v_call: TRBV3-1
j_call: TRBJ2-1

cdr3_nt: TGTGCCAGCAGCTTGACTAGCGGGAGAGGGGAGACCCAGTACTTC
cdr3_aa: CASSLTSGRGETQYF
d_call: TRBD2
clone_size: once
v_call: TRBV7-3
j_call: TRBJ2-5

cdr3_nt: TGCAGTGCCATCAATCCAGCGGGGGTCACAGATACGCAGTATTTT
cdr3_aa: CSAINPAGVTDTQYF
d_call: TRBD2
clone_size: few
v_call: TRBV20-1
j_call: TRBJ2-3

cdr3_nt: TGCAGTGCTAGAGACCCACCCCGAGAGGTGGGAGGCTACACCTTC
cdr3_aa: CSARDPPREVGGYTF
d_call: NA
clone_size: few
v_call: TRBV20-1
j_call: TRBJ1-2

cdr3_nt: TGTGCCAGCAGCTTAGAAGGCGGGGGTTCCTACGAGCAGTACTTC
cdr3_aa: CASSLEGGGSYEQYF
d_call: TRBD2
clone_size: NA
v_call: TRBV7-2
j_call: TRBJ2-7

cdr3_nt: TGTGCCAGCAGCTTAGCAAGAAACATTCAGTACTTC
cdr3_aa: CASSLARNIQYF
d_call: NA
clone_size: NA
v_call: TRBV5-8
j_call: TRBJ2-4

cdr3_nt: TGCGCCAGCAGCATCCCCTCGGCGGGTACAGATACGCAGTATTTT
cdr3_aa: CASSIPSAGTDTQYF
d_call: NA
clone_size: NA
v_call: TRBV5-1
j_call: TRBJ2-3

cdr3_nt: TGTGCGTCAACGGGACACCGGACGGATACGCAGTATTTT
cdr3_aa: CASTGHRTDTQYF
d_call: NA
clone_size: few
v_call: TRBV25-1
j_call: TRBJ2-3

cdr3_nt: TGCAGCGCGATAGCGGGTCAAGAGACCCAGTACTTC
cdr3_aa: CSAIAGQETQYF
d_call: TRBD2
clone_size: many
v_call: TRBV29-1
j_call: TRBJ2-5

cdr3_nt: TGTGCCGGAAGACACCCTTCCTACAATGAGCAGTTCTTC
cdr3_aa: CAGRHPSYNEQFF
d_call: NA
clone_size: few
v_call: TRBV6-1
j_call: TRBJ2-1

cdr3_nt: TGCAGTGCTCTGGGCTCGTACAATGAGCAGTTCTTC
cdr3_aa: CSALGSYNEQFF
d_call: NA
clone_size: few
v_call: TRBV20-1
j_call: TRBJ2-1

cdr3_nt: TGCGCCAGCAGCTCCTTCCCTGGGACAGGGGACACCGGGGAGCTGTTTTTT
cdr3_aa: CASSSFPGTGDTGELFF
d_call: TRBD1
clone_size: NA
v_call: TRBV5-1
j_call: TRBJ2-2

cdr3_nt: TGTGCCAGCAGCCGCGGACCATACACTGAAGCTTTCTTT
cdr3_aa: CASSRGPYTEAFF
d_call: NA
clone_size: few
v_call: TRBV6-1
j_call: TRBJ1-1

cdr3_nt: TGCGCCAGCAGCTTTGCCCCAGAAGATTACAATGAGCAGTTCTTC
cdr3_aa: CASSFAPEDYNEQFF
d_call: NA
clone_size: NA
v_call: TRBV5-1
j_call: TRBJ2-1

cdr3_nt: TGTGCCAACAGTTCCTCGACTAGCGGGGGGGCCTACAATGAGCAGTTCTTC
cdr3_aa: CANSSSTSGGAYNEQFF
d_call: TRBD2
clone_size: NA
v_call: TRBV6-5
j_call: TRBJ2-1

cdr3_nt: TGTGCCAGCGGCATCGCTGGATACAATGAGCAGTTCTTC
cdr3_aa: CASGIAGYNEQFF
d_call: NA
clone_size: many
v_call: TRBV7-9
j_call: TRBJ2-1

cdr3_nt: TGTGCCAGTAGTCCCCGGACACTGACCTACTATGGCTACACCTTC
cdr3_aa: CASSPRTLTYYGYTF
d_call: NA
clone_size: NA
v_call: TRBV19
j_call: TRBJ1-2